The T cell receptor beta chain under discussion was sequenced for a study of blood T cell repertoires in COVID-19. At the level of the study: The United States, Italy and Spain provided the acute and convalescent COVID-19 samples. PBMCs, B-cell-depleted T cells, or T cells provided the cDNA or gDNA that made up the material.

How the authors handled the data: Cell counts per sample came from amplifying reference gene primers. Sequencing used immunoSEQ multiplex PCR; TCRdb keeps in-frame clones, though not all of them. V, J and clone size are taken as reported in that table, and D and trimming were inferred from the DNA itself. This table has 200,000 to 250,000 clones, 88% appearing once. The V gene lost 1 base and the J gene lost 8 bases, with 14 bases spanning the gap. The germline CDR1 and CDR2 sequences are SNHLY and FYNNEI. The CDR3 spans 15 residues. The chain carries TRBV2 and TRBJ2-2, with TRBD1 as a possible D gene (6 bases). The specimen sequenced was peripheral blood. This sequence originates from a woman aged 55-75 years with acute or convalescent COVID-19. The CDR3 coding sequence is TGTGCCAGCAGTGAAGTTGGAACAGGGTCTGGGGAGCTGTTTTTT. Protein sequence: CASSEVGTGSGELFF.